One sample yielded the 5 T cell receptor beta chains listed below, sequenced in a study of cytomegalovirus exposure and HLA in healthy donors. Primers included in the PCR were 60 Vbeta and 13 Jbeta primers. Sequencing was performed with immunoSEQ multiplex PCR; in TCRdb, only in-frame clones are kept and a portion is missing. The sample lists about 130,000 clones, approximately 78% seen once, with approximately 5.6% in the top ten. Sequencing used PBMCs. Every receptor here comes from a woman aged 40 to 50 in good health and CMV-seropositive.

This chain connects TRBV25-1 to TRBJ1-2, with D maybe TRBD1 (5 bases). V lost 5 bases, J lost 4 bases, and 11 bases lay in between. The CDR3 covers 13 residues. Germline loops: CDR1 MGHDK, CDR2 SYGVNS. The CDR3 here is CASSFGTRYGYTF. In DNA form, the CDR3 reads TGTGCCAGCAGTTTTGGGACTCGCTATGGCTACACCTTC.

The rearrangement uses TRBV6-5 and TRBJ1-3, with 10 bases fitting TRBD1. The CDR3 runs 16 residues. V lost 4 bases and J lost 4; bases outside the gene matches: 7. The germline CDR1 and CDR2 sequences are MNHEY and SVGAGI. The DNA for the CDR3 is TGTGCCAGCAGTTCCAAGACAGGGGGCTTCGGAAACACCATATATTTT. Translating gives CASSSKTGGFGNTIYF.

The rearrangement joins TRBV5-6 to TRBJ2-5, with 7 nucleotides matching TRBD2. Per germline, CDR1 SGHDT and CDR2 YYEEEE. The CDR3 length is 13 residues. V gave up 1 base and J gave up 5 bases; unmatched junction bases: 2. DNA of the CDR3: TGTGCCAGCAGCTTGCAGGGAGGGGAGACCCAGTACTTC. Protein sequence: CASSLQGGETQYF.

This clone was seen a handful of times. The chain couples TRBV7-8 to TRBJ2-1; no clear D. In germline, CDR1 is SGHVS, CDR2 FQNEAQ. This CDR3 comprises 14 residues. V was cut by 5 bases and J by 4 bases, with 12 bases left in between. This chain's CDR3 is CASSPKRVYNEQFF. The CDR3 DNA reads TGTGCCAGCAGCCCCAAACGGGTATACAATGAGCAGTTCTTC.

The gene calls are TRBV5-4 and TRBJ2-3; D is ambiguous. The CDR3 has 14 residues. V was pared by 2 bases and J by 2 bases, with 9 bases between. Germline V gene data show CDR1 as SGHNT and CDR2 as YYREEE (reference sequence). CDR3 nucleotide sequence: TGTGCCAGCAGCTTACGAGGATTCACAGATACGCAGTATTTT. This codes for CASSLRGFTDTQYF. Based on the CDR3 plus reference TRBV5-4 and TRBJ2-3, the full variable domain is ETGVTQSPTHLIKTRGQQVTLRCSSQSGHNTVSWYQQALGQGPQFIFQYYREEENGRGNFPPRFSGLQFPNYSSELNVNALELDDSALYLCASSLRGFTDTQYFGPGTRLTVL.